This T cell receptor (beta chain) was sequenced during a study of blood T cells in healthy people across ages. Germline CDR1 and CDR2: MNHEY and SVGAGI. This CDR3 has 18 residues. With V trimmed by 2 bases and J by 4 bases, 11 bases remained unmatched. The second PCR ran roughly 7 to 11 cycles with a sample-barcoded 5' primer and J-beta primers. TCRdb independently ran MiXCR on the 5' RACE reads; one entry per CDR3 protein. The sample has over 1,500,000 distinct CDR3 sequences, roughly 49% seen once. The clonotype originates from a woman aged 40 to 49 in good health. The sequenced sample consisted of blood. The V and J genes are TRBV6-5 and TRBJ2-5; 12 bases fit TRBD2. Written as DNA, the CDR3 is TGTGCCAGCAGTTACGGTGTACTAGCGGGGGGTCCCCCAGAGACCCAGTACTTC. As protein: CASSYGVLAGGPPETQYF.